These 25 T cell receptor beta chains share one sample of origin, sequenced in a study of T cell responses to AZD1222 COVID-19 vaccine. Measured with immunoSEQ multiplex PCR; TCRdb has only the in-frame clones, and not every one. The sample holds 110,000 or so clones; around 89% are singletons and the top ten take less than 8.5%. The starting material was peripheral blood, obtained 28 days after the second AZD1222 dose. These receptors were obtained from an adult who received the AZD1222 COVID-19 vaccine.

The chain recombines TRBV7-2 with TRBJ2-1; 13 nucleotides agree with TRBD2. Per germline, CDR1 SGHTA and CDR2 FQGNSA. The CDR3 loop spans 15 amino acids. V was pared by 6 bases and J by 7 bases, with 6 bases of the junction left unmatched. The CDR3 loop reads CASRYAGLAGNEQFF. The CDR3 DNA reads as TGTGCCAGCAGGTACGCGGGACTAGCGGGAAATGAGCAGTTCTTC.

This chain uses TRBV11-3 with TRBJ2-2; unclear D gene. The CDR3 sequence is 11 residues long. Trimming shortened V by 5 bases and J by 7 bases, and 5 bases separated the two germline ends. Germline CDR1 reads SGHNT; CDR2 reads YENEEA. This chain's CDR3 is CASSTGGELFF. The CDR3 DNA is TGTGCCAGCAGCACCGGCGGGGAGCTGTTTTTT.

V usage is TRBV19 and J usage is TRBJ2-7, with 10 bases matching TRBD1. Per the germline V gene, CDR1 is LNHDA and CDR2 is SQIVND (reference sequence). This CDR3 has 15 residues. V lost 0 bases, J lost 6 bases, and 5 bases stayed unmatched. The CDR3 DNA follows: TGTGCCAGTAGTATAGAAAGGGACAGGGGACCCGAGCAGTACTTC. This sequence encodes CASSIERDRGPEQYF.

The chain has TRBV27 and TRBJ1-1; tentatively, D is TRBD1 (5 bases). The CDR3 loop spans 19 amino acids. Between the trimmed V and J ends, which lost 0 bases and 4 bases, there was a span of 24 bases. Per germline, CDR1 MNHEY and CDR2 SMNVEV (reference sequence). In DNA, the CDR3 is TGTGCCAGCAGTTTATCGCCCCCGGGGTGGCAGGGTCGGATCACTGAAGCTTTCTTT. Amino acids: CASSLSPPGWQGRITEAFF.

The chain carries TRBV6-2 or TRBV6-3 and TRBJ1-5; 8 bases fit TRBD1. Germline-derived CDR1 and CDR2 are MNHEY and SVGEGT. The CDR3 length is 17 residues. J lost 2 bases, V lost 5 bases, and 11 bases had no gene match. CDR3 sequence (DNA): TGTGCCAGCAGTCCCCCCACAGGGGGGAGCCGCAATCAGCCCCAGCATTTT. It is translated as CASSPPTGGSRNQPQHF.

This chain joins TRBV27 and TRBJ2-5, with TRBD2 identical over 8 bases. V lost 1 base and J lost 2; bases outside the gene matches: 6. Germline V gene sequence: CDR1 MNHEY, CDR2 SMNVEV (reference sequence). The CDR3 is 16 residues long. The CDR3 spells CASSLWAGGGQETQYF. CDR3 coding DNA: TGTGCCAGCAGTTTATGGGCCGGGGGGGGTCAAGAGACCCAGTACTTC.

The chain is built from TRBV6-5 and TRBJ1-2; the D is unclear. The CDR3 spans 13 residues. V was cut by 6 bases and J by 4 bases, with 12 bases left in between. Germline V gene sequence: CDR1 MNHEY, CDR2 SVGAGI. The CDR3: CASRSGGRYGYTF. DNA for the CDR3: TGTGCCAGCAGATCCGGCGGACGCTATGGCTACACCTTC.

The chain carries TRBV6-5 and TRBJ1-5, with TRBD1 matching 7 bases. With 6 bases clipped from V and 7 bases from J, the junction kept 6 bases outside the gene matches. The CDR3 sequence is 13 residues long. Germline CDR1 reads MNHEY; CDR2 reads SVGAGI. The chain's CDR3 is CASSQQGWQPQHF. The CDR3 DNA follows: TGTGCCAGCAGCCAACAGGGGTGGCAGCCCCAGCATTTT.

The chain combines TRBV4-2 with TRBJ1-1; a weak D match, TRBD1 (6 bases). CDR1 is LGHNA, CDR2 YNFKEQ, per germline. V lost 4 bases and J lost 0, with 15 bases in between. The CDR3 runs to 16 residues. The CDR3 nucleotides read TGTGCCAGCAGCCTCGAAGGGGGAAGCCTGAACACTGAAGCTTTCTTT. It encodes CASSLEGGSLNTEAFF.

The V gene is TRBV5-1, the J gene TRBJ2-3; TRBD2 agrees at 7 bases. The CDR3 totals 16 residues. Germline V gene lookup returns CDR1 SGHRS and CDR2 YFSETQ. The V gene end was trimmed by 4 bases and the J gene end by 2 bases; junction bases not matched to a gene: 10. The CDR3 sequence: CASSRMGGTVTDTQYF. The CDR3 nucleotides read TGCGCCAGCAGCCGCATGGGGGGGACCGTCACAGATACGCAGTATTTT.

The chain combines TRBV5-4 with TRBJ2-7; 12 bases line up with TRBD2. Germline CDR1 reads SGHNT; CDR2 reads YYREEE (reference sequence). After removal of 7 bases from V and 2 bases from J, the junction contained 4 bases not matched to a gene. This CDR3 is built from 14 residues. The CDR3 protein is CASGPSGGAYEQYF. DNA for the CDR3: TGTGCCAGCGGTCCTAGCGGGGGGGCCTACGAGCAGTACTTC. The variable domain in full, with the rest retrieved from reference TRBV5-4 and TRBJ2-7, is ETGVTQSPTHLIKTRGQQVTLRCSSQSGHNTVSWYQQALGQGPQFIFQYYREEENGRGNFPPRFSGLQFPNYSSELNVNALELDDSALYLCASGPSGGAYEQYFGPGTRLTVT.

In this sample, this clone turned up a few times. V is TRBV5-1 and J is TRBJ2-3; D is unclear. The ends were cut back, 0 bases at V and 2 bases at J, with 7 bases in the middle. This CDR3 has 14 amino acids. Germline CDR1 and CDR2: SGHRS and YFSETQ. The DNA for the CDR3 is TGCGCCAGCAGCTTGGACAGCATCACAGATACGCAGTATTTT. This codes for CASSLDSITDTQYF.

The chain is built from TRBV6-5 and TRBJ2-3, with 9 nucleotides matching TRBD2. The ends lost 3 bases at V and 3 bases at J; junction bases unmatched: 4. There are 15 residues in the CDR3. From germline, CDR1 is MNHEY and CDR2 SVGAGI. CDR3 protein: CASSYERGATDTQYF. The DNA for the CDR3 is TGTGCCAGCAGTTATGAGCGGGGGGCTACAGATACGCAGTATTTT.

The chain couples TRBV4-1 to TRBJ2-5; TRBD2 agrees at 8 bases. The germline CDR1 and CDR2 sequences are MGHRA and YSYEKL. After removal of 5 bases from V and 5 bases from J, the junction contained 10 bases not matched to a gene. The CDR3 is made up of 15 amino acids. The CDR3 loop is CASSSAGGARETQYF. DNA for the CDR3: TGCGCCAGCAGCTCAGCCGGGGGGGCCCGGGAGACCCAGTACTTC.

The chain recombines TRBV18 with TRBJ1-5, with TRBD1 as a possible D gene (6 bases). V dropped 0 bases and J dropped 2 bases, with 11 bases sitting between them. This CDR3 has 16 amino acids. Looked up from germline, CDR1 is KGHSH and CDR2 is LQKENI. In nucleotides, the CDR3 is TGTGCCAGCTCACCACCGGCGGGGGGCGGCAATCAGCCCCAGCATTTT. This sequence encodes CASSPPAGGGNQPQHF.

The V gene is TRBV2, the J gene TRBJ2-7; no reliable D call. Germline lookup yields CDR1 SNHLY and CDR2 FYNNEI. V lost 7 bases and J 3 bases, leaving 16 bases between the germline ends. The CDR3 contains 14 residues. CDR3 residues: CASTKEPTDYEQYF. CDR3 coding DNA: TGTGCCAGCACCAAAGAGCCAACTGACTACGAGCAGTACTTC.

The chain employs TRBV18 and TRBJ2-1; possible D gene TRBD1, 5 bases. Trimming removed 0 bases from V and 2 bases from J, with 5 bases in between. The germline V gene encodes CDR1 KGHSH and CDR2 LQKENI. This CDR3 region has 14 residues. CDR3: CASSPPGAYNEQFF. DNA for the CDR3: TGTGCCAGCTCACCACCAGGGGCCTACAATGAGCAGTTCTTC.

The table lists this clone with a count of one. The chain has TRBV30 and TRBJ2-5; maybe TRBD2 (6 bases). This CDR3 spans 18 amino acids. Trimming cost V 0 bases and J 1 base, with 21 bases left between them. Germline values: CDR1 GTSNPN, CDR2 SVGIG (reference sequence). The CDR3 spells CAWSVGLTRTGSQETQYF. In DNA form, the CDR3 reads TGTGCCTGGAGTGTCGGACTAACCCGAACCGGGAGCCAAGAGACCCAGTACTTC.

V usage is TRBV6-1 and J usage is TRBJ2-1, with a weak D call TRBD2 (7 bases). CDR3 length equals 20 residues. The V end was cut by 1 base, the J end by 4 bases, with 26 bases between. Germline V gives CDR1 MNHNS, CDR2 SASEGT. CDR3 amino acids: CASSEVGRGPFGRIYNEQFF. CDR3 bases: TGTGCCAGCAGTGAAGTGGGGCGGGGGCCATTTGGTCGAATTTACAATGAGCAGTTCTTC.

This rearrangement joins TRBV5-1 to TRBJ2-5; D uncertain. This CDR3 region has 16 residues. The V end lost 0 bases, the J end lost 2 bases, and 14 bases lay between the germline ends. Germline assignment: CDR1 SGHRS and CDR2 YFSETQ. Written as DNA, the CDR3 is TGCGCCAGCAGCTTGGCCGCAGGCTCGTGGCAAGAGACCCAGTACTTC. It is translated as CASSLAAGSWQETQYF.

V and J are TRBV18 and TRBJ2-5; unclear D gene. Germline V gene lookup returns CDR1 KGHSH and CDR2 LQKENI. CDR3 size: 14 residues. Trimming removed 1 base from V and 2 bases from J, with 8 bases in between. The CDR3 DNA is TGTGCCAGCTCACCACAAACCGAGCAAGAGACCCAGTACTTC. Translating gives CASSPQTEQETQYF.

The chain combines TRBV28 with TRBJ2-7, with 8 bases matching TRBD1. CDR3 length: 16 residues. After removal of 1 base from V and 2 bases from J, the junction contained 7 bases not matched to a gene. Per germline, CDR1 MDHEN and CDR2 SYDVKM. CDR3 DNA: TGTGCCAGCAGTTTATCCGGGTCGACAGGGGCCTACGAGCAGTACTTC. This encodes CASSLSGSTGAYEQYF.

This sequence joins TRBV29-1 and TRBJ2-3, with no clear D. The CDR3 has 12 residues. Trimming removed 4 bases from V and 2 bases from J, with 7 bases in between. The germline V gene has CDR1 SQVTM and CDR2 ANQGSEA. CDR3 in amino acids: CSVGLVTDTQYF. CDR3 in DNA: TGCAGCGTTGGCTTGGTCACAGATACGCAGTATTTT.

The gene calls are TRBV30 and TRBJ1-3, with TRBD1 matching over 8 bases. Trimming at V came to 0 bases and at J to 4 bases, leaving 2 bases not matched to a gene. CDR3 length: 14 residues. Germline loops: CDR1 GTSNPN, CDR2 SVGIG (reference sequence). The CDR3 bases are TGTGCCTGGAGTGTCGGGACAGGAGGAAACACCATATATTTT. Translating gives CAWSVGTGGNTIYF.

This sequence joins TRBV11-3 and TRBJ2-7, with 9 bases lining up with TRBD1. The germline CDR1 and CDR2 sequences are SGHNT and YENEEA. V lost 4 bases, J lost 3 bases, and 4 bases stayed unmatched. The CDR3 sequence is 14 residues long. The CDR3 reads CASSSPTGGYEQYF. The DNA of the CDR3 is TGTGCCAGCAGCTCGCCGACAGGGGGCTACGAGCAGTACTTC.